The following is a TCR beta chain sequence with its context. This sample is part of a study of patients and donors after allogeneic stem cell transplantation. TCRdb passed the RT-PCR reads through MiXCR, listing each CDR3 protein once. The sample holds about 960,000 distinct CDR3 sequences, over 15% seen once. Germline CDR1 and CDR2: KGHDR and SFDVKD. V was pared by 7 bases and J by 1 base, with 3 bases of the junction left unmatched. There are 14 residues in the CDR3. This chain joins TRBV24-1 and TRBJ1-1, with 9 nucleotides matching TRBD1. Sequencing was done on a sample of blood, either unsorted or a sorted T cell fraction (not recorded which). This sequence originates from a human donor who was either an allogeneic HSCT recipient or a stem cell or donor lymphocyte infusion donor (not recorded which). It is not recorded whose cells these are; they may come from a transplant donor. The CDR3 sequence: CATRGQGTNTEAFF. CDR3 in DNA: TGTGCCACCAGGGGACAGGGAACGAACACTGAAGCTTTCTTT.